Below are 3 T cell receptor beta chains sequenced from a single sample in a study of glioma-infiltrating T cells after dendritic cell vaccination (TCRdb year 2016). Sample time point, as interpreted from the label and publication: after dendritic cell vaccination, including at tumor progression/relapse. The library was built by means of the immunoSEQ multiplex PCR assay. This is the immuneACCESS table as TCRdb keeps it, with only in-frame sequences that have V and J called. A part of the clones is gone; compared with another copy, unresolved V genes explain less than half, and the rest is unexplained. The sample table records some 10,000 clones; over 65% of these occur just once. About two fifths of the sample is taken by the ten largest. Sequencing was performed on blood, taken after dendritic cell vaccination. These receptor sequences come from a human donor with glioblastoma.

The rearrangement links TRBV30 to TRBJ2-7; 7 bases match TRBD2. Per the germline V gene, CDR1 is GTSNPN and CDR2 is SVGIG (reference sequence). The V segment lost 2 bases and the J segment 2 bases; nucleotides outside the gene matches: 6. CDR3 length equals 14 residues. For the CDR3, the DNA is TGTGCCTGGAGTAGGGACTACCCAGCCTACGAGCAGTACTTC. This encodes CAWSRDYPAYEQYF.

The table lists this clone with a few counts. The chain links TRBV13 to TRBJ2-7; 7 nucleotides match TRBD2. V was clipped by 2 bases and J by 2 bases; unmatched bases: 18. Germline-derived CDR1 and CDR2 are PRHDT and FYEKMQ (reference sequence). CDR3 length equals 19 residues. The CDR3 sequence: CASSLRSLGSGTTPYEQYF. The CDR3 nucleotides are TGTGCCAGCAGCTTACGGAGCCTGGGGTCCGGGACTACGCCCTACGAGCAGTACTTC.

The chain links TRBV7-8 to TRBJ2-7, with TRBD2 matching 8 bases. Looked up from germline, CDR1 is SGHVS and CDR2 is FQNEAQ. The CDR3 spans 14 residues. V lost 1 base, J lost 6 bases, and 5 bases stayed unmatched. The CDR3 here is CASSLEPTSVEQYF. The CDR3 DNA follows: TGTGCCAGCAGCTTAGAACCGACTAGCGTCGAGCAGTACTTC.